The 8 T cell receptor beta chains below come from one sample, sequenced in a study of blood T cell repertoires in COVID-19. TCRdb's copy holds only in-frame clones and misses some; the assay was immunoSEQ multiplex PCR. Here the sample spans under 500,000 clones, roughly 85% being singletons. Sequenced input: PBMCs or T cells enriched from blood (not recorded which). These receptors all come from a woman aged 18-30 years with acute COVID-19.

The CDR3 DNA is TGTGCCAGCAGTACCGGGACAGGGGGTTACGAGCAGTACTTC. It yields the protein CASSTGTGGYEQYF. The rearrangement links TRBV27 to TRBJ2-7, with TRBD1 matching over 11 bases. The ends lost 5 bases at V and 4 bases at J; junction bases unmatched: 4. CDR3 length: 14 amino acids. Germline V gene sequence: CDR1 MNHEY, CDR2 SMNVEV (reference sequence).

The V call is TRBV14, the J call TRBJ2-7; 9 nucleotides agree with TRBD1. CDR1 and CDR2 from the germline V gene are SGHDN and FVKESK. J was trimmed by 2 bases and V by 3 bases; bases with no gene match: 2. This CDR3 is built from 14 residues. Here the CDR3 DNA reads TGTGCCAGCAGCCAGGGGACAGGGACCTACGAGCAGTACTTC. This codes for CASSQGTGTYEQYF.

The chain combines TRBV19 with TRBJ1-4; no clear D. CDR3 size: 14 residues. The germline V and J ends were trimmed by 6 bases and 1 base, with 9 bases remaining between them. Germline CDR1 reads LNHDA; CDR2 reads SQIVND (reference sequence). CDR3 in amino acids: CASRPVQTNEKLFF. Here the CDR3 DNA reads TGTGCCAGTAGACCAGTACAAACTAATGAAAAACTGTTTTTT.

This chain's CDR3 is CASSNPGMGNEQFF. Here the CDR3 DNA reads TGTGCCAGTAGTAACCCAGGGATGGGCAATGAGCAGTTCTTC. The chain employs TRBV19 and TRBJ2-1; D is possibly TRBD1 (5 bases). Deletions cut 4 bases from V and 6 bases from J, with 13 bases between. The CDR3 loop spans 14 amino acids. Germline CDR1 LNHDA, CDR2 SQIVND (reference sequence).

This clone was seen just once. The CDR3 DNA reads as TGCGCCAGCAGCCAAGCTTCACAGGGGCTTTCTTATGGCTACACCTTC. It encodes CASSQASQGLSYGYTF. This chain joins TRBV4-1 and TRBJ1-2; 7 bases are a match to TRBD1. The CDR3 is 16 residues long. CDR1 and CDR2 from the germline V gene are MGHRA and YSYEKL. After removal of 1 base from V and 5 bases from J, the junction contained 10 bases not matched to a gene.

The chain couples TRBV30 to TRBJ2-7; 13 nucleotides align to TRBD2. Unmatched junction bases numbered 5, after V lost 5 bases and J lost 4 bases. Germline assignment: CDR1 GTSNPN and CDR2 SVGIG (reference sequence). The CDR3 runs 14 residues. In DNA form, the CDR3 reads TGTGCCTGGGAACGGACTAGCGGGAGTTACGAGCAGTACTTC. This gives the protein CAWERTSGSYEQYF.

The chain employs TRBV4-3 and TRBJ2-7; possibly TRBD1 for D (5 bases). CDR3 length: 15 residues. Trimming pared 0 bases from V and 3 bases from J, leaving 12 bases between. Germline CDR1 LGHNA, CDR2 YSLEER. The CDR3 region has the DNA TGCGCCAGCAGCCAAGATAGGGGAATCGGCTACGAGCAGTACTTC. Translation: CASSQDRGIGYEQYF.

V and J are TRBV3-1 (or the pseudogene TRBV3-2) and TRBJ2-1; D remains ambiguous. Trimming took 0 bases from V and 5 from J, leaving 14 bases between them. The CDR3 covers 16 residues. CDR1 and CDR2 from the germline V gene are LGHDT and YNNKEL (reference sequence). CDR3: CASSQERMGRNNEQFF. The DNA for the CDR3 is TGTGCCAGCAGCCAAGAGCGGATGGGTAGAAACAATGAGCAGTTCTTC.